This passage covers 22 T cell receptor beta chains from one sample sequenced in a study of T cell changes during pregnancy in multiple sclerosis. Measured with immunoSEQ multiplex PCR; TCRdb has only the in-frame clones, and not every one. In the table there are tens of thousands of clones, over 80% of which are singletons. The source was peripheral blood, collected in the first trimester of pregnancy. The receptors shown here come from a female donor with multiple sclerosis, enrolled in a pregnancy study.

The gene calls are TRBV15 and TRBJ2-2; 7 bases match TRBD1. J gave up 4 bases and V 5 bases, and 4 bases lay outside the gene matches. Per the germline V gene, CDR1 is LNHNV and CDR2 is YYDKDF (reference sequence). The CDR3 is 14 amino acids. The chain's CDR3 is CATSLWDSTGELFF. The CDR3 region has the DNA TGTGCCACCAGCCTCTGGGACAGCACCGGGGAGCTGTTTTTT.

The chain joins TRBV4-1 to TRBJ2-1; 9 bases match TRBD2. The CDR3 runs 13 residues. With 5 bases clipped from V and 7 bases from J, the junction kept 3 bases outside the gene matches. Germline V gives CDR1 MGHRA, CDR2 YSYEKL. CDR3 in amino acids: CASSYLAGNEQFF. The CDR3 coding sequence is TGCGCCAGCAGCTACCTAGCGGGGAATGAGCAGTTCTTC.

The gene calls are TRBV7-3 and TRBJ2-5; the match to TRBD2 covers 11 bases. Germline CDR1 and CDR2: SGHTA and FQGTGA. V was clipped by 5 bases and J by 4 bases; unmatched bases: 6. CDR3 length: 15 amino acids. The CDR3 nucleotides are TGTGCCAGCAGCGGTAGCGGGAGGGCGGGAGAGACCCAGTACTTC. This translates into CASSGSGRAGETQYF.

The V call is TRBV6-6, the J call TRBJ1-2; 9 bases map to TRBD1. This CDR3 is built from 14 residues. Germline V gene sequence: CDR1 MNHNY, CDR2 SVGAGI (reference sequence). The V and J ends lost 5 bases and 4 bases, in that order; junction bases with no gene match: 5. The CDR3 reads CASSSLTGGYGYTF. CDR3 DNA: TGTGCCAGCAGTAGCCTGACAGGGGGCTATGGCTACACCTTC.

The chain links TRBV19 to TRBJ2-2, with no clear D. CDR1 is LNHDA, CDR2 SQIVND, per germline (reference sequence). Trimming took off 5 bases at V and 0 bases at J, with 7 bases between the two ends. The CDR3 length is 14 residues. The CDR3 DNA reads as TGTGCCAGTAGTTCAGGCGCGAACACCGGGGAGCTGTTTTTT. Translated: CASSSGANTGELFF.

This rearrangement joins TRBV2 to TRBJ1-2; TRBD1 matches 9 bases. Germline V gives CDR1 SNHLY, CDR2 FYNNEI. V dropped 4 bases and J dropped 9; count of bases not matched to a gene: 9. The CDR3 contains 14 residues. The CDR3 DNA sequence: TGTGCCAGCAGTGGGCTTCGACAGGGGGATAGCTACACCTTC. This encodes CASSGLRQGDSYTF.

The rearrangement uses TRBV4-2 and TRBJ2-7; tentatively, D is TRBD1 (6 bases). CDR3 size: 15 residues. The V gene's germline CDR1 is LGHNA and CDR2 YNFKEQ. The V end was cut by 0 bases, the J end by 3 bases, with 12 bases between. The CDR3: CASSQEFAGVYEQYF. The CDR3 region has the DNA TGTGCCAGCAGCCAAGAGTTTGCAGGGGTCTACGAGCAGTACTTC.

The chain couples TRBV20-1 to TRBJ2-1, with TRBD2 as a possible D gene (6 bases). This CDR3 has 11 amino acids. Germline-derived CDR1 and CDR2 are DFQATT and SNEGSKA (reference sequence). The V and J ends lost 0 bases and 9 bases respectively, with 6 bases between them. CDR3 sequence (DNA): TGCAGTGCTAGAGAGGAGGGTGAGCAGTTCTTC. Protein: CSAREEGEQFF.

This chain joins TRBV21-1 and TRBJ2-2; TRBD2 was called by the table and not checked on the DNA. TRBV21-1 is a pseudogene segment. This CDR3 has 18 amino acids. The CDR3 region is CASTKGGVHVPNTGELFF. The CDR3 bases are TGTGCCAGCACTAAAGGGGGGGTACACGTCCCGAACACCGGGGAGCTGTTTTTT.

This chain connects TRBV11-2 to TRBJ2-2; 9 bases are shared with TRBD2. Germline values: CDR1 SGHAT, CDR2 FQNNGV. V lost 1 base, J lost 5 bases, and 11 bases stayed unmatched. The CDR3 consists of 18 residues. CDR3 sequence (DNA): TGTGCCAGCAGCTTAGTTTATTGGGGTAGCGGGAGAACCGGGGAGCTGTTTTTT. Amino acids: CASSLVYWGSGRTGELFF.

The genes are TRBV4-3 and TRBJ2-1, with TRBD1 matching over 10 bases. The CDR3 spans 16 residues. After removal of 0 bases from V and 6 bases from J, the junction contained 5 bases not matched to a gene. Per germline, CDR1 LGHNA and CDR2 YSLEER. The CDR3 region is CASSQDPGQGRNEQFF. The CDR3 region has the DNA TGCGCCAGCAGCCAAGATCCGGGACAGGGGCGCAATGAGCAGTTCTTC.

The rearrangement joins TRBV4-3 to TRBJ1-2; 8 positions match TRBD1. The CDR3 has 19 amino acids. The germline gives CDR1 LGHNA, CDR2 YSLEER. The V and J ends lost 5 bases and 0 bases, in that order; junction bases with no gene match: 17. The CDR3 here is CASSSRKGGKQGANYGYTF. CDR3 bases: TGCGCCAGCAGCTCCAGGAAGGGGGGAAAACAGGGGGCTAACTATGGCTACACCTTC.

The chain employs TRBV28 and TRBJ2-1, with TRBD2 identical over 8 bases. With V trimmed by 7 bases and J by 6 bases, 11 bases remained unmatched. The CDR3 loop spans 15 amino acids. Germline CDR1 MDHEN, CDR2 SYDVKM. CDR3 in DNA: TGTGCCAGCACACTAACGGCGGGAGGAGCCAATGAGCAGTTCTTC. It is translated as CASTLTAGGANEQFF.

The rearrangement joins TRBV7-2 to TRBJ2-3; 10 bases are a match to TRBD2. The CDR3 has 18 amino acids. V was pared by 1 base and J by 4 bases, with 11 bases of the junction left unmatched. Germline loops: CDR1 SGHTA, CDR2 FQGNSA. DNA of the CDR3: TGTGCCAGCAGCTTAGTATCCGCTAGCGGGAGTAGCTCAGATACGCAGTATTTT. It yields the protein CASSLVSASGSSSDTQYF. Based on the CDR3 plus reference TRBV7-2 and TRBJ2-3, the full variable domain is GAGVSQSPSNKVTEKGKDVELRCDPISGHTALYWYRQSLGQGLEFLIYFQGNSAPDKSGLPSDRFSAERTGGSVSTLTIQRTQQEDSAVYLCASSLVSASGSSSDTQYFGPGTRLTVL.

The rearrangement uses TRBV7-9 and TRBJ2-7, with 10 nucleotides matching TRBD2. Germline-derived CDR1 and CDR2 are SEHNR and FQNEAQ (reference sequence). The CDR3 is 15 residues long. The V and J ends lost 0 bases and 1 base, in that order; junction bases with no gene match: 0. The CDR3 region has the DNA TGTGCCAGCAGCTTAGCGACTAGCGGGTCCTACGAGCAGTACTTC. It codes for CASSLATSGSYEQYF. Variable domain in full (rest from reference TRBV7-9 and TRBJ2-7): DTGVSQNPRHKITKRGQNVTFRCDPISEHNRLYWYRQTLGQGPEFLTYFQNEAQLEKSRLLSDRFSAERPKGSFSTLEIQRTEQGDSAMYLCASSLATSGSYEQYFGPGTRLTVT.

This chain joins TRBV29-1 and TRBJ2-1; TRBD2 aligns across 9 bases. Germline-derived CDR1 and CDR2 are SQVTM and ANQGSEA. The length of the CDR3 is 16 residues. V lost 1 base to trimming and J lost 4 bases; unmatched junction nucleotides: 8. The CDR3 DNA follows: TGCAGCGTTGAAGGCGAGCGGGGGGCTGTTTACAATGAGCAGTTCTTC. It codes for CSVEGERGAVYNEQFF.

This clone has just one count. The chain recombines TRBV2 with TRBJ1-5, with D perhaps TRBD1 (6 bases). The germline gives CDR1 SNHLY, CDR2 FYNNEI. The V end was cut by 8 bases, the J end by 5 bases, with 10 bases between. The CDR3 sequence is 12 residues long. The CDR3 sequence: CASQGPYQPQHF. For the CDR3, the DNA is TGTGCCAGCCAGGGGCCCTATCAGCCCCAGCATTTT. Based on the CDR3 plus reference TRBV2 and TRBJ1-5, the full variable domain is EPEVTQTPSHQVTQMGQEVILRCVPISNHLYFYWYRQILGQKVEFLVSFYNNEISEKSEIFDDQFSVERPDGSNFTLKIRSTKLEDSAMYFCASQGPYQPQHFGDGTRLSIL.

This chain uses TRBV27 with TRBJ2-7; no reliable D call. V was shortened by 4 bases and J by 3 bases, with 4 bases between the two germline ends. Germline V lookup: CDR1 MNHEY, CDR2 SMNVEV (reference sequence). The CDR3 extends over 11 amino acids. The CDR3 DNA is TGTGCCAGCAGTTCTCTCTACGAGCAGTACTTC. It codes for CASSSLYEQYF.

The chain combines TRBV7-9 with TRBJ1-1; 8 nucleotides agree with TRBD1. V shed 5 bases, J shed 4 bases, and the junction held 6 bases outside the gene matches. CDR1 and CDR2 from the germline V gene are SEHNR and FQNEAQ (reference sequence). The CDR3 contains 14 residues. Here the CDR3 DNA reads TGTGCCAGCAGCCCTGACAGGGGTTTCACTGAAGCTTTCTTT. Translation gives CASSPDRGFTEAFF.

In regard to this clone: An end of the junction differs from the germline gene, which may be a read error. The J gene is TRBJ1-6, the V gene TRBV4-3; TRBD1 agrees at 9 bases. CDR1 LGHNA and CDR2 YSLEER come from the germline V gene. There are 16 residues in the CDR3. The CDR3 DNA sequence: TGCGCCAGCGGCCAGGTTCCGGGACAGGGCAATTCACCCCTCCACTTT. As protein: CASGQVPGQGNSPLHF.

This clone showed up just once. This chain connects TRBV28 to TRBJ2-5; D gene unclear. CDR3 size: 14 residues. Germline V gene data show CDR1 as MDHEN and CDR2 as SYDVKM. The ends were cut back, 3 bases at V and 1 base at J, with 9 bases in the middle. The CDR3 DNA is TGTGCCAGCAGTTTCGCGGCTAGCCAAGAGACCCAGTACTTC. It yields the protein CASSFAASQETQYF.

The rearrangement joins TRBV2 to TRBJ2-2, with a possible D match to TRBD1 (5 bases). CDR1 is SNHLY and CDR2 is FYNNEI in the germline V gene. With 5 bases removed from V and 4 bases from J, the gap between germline ends came to 8 bases. This CDR3 region has 13 residues. DNA for the CDR3: TGTGCCAGCAGTCCCGACAGCACCGGGGAGCTGTTTTTT. Translating gives CASSPDSTGELFF. Complete variable domain (other parts from reference TRBV2 and TRBJ2-2): EPEVTQTPSHQVTQMGQEVILRCVPISNHLYFYWYRQILGQKVEFLVSFYNNEISEKSEIFDDQFSVERPDGSNFTLKIRSTKLEDSAMYFCASSPDSTGELFFGEGSRLTVL.